This T cell receptor (beta chain) is drawn from a study of T cell responses to AZD1222 COVID-19 vaccine. Germline loops: CDR1 DFQATT, CDR2 SNEGSKA (reference sequence). The CDR3 contains 11 residues. The V gene lost 0 bases and the J gene lost 6 bases, with 5 bases spanning the gap. TCRdb's copy holds only in-frame clones and misses some; the assay was immunoSEQ multiplex PCR. The sample yields around 88,000 clones, around nine tenths seen once. The TCR comes from an adult in good health. V usage is TRBV20-1 and J usage is TRBJ1-1; D call uncertain. The specimen comprised peripheral blood, sampled on day 0 of MenACWY control vaccination. CDR3 DNA sequence: TGCAGTGCTAGAGATCACCCTGAAGCTTTCTTT. This gives the protein CSARDHPEAFF.